Below are 6 T cell receptor beta chains sequenced from a single sample in a study of OX40 agonist ivuxolimab in advanced cancers. Using immunoSEQ multiplex PCR, the repertoire was profiled, and TCRdb retains in-frame clones only, with some absent. The table lists around 26,000 clones, about nine tenths of them singletons. The sample here was CD4+ or CD8+ T cells sorted from blood, taken in a trial of the OX40 agonist ivuxolimab. Receptors were obtained from an adult with an advanced solid tumor such as melanoma, head and neck, liver or kidney cancer.

This rearrangement joins TRBV27 to TRBJ1-2; 9 bases fit TRBD1. The V gene's germline CDR1 is MNHEY and CDR2 SMNVEV (reference sequence). Trimming removed 3 bases from V and 7 bases from J; junction bases left unmatched: 9. The CDR3 has 15 amino acids. The CDR3 loop is CASSFTDRGMSGYTF. CDR3 coding DNA: TGTGCCAGCAGTTTTACGGACAGGGGTATGTCTGGCTACACCTTC.

This clone was picked up one time. The chain carries TRBV7-3 and TRBJ2-7; D perhaps matches TRBD1 (5 bases). This CDR3 is 15 amino acids long. Germline V lookup: CDR1 SGHTA, CDR2 FQGTGA. V was clipped by 1 base and J by 0 bases, with 10 bases between them. The CDR3 sequence: CASSLSQGFSYEQYF. CDR3 DNA sequence: TGTGCCAGCAGCTTAAGCCAGGGATTCTCCTACGAGCAGTACTTC.

The J gene is TRBJ2-4, the V gene TRBV28; 7 bases are shared with TRBD1. CDR3 size: 17 residues. The germline CDR1 and CDR2 sequences are MDHEN and SYDVKM. The V gene end was trimmed by 0 bases and the J gene end by 1 base; junction bases not matched to a gene: 6. CDR3 nucleotides: TGTGCCAGCAGTTTATGGGAGACAGGGTCGGCCAAAAACATTCAGTACTTC. It specifies CASSLWETGSAKNIQYF.

This clone occurred once. V gene TRBV27 combines with J gene TRBJ2-3; D is possibly TRBD1 (5 bases). Germline V gene data show CDR1 as MNHEY and CDR2 as SMNVEV (reference sequence). The CDR3 totals 16 residues. Trimming left V 2 bases short and J 2 bases short, with 14 bases between. The CDR3 DNA reads TGTGCCAGCAGTTTACGACAGTCGACCAACACAGATACGCAGTATTTT. It yields the protein CASSLRQSTNTDTQYF.

V gene TRBV28 combines with J gene TRBJ2-2; no clear D. CDR1 MDHEN and CDR2 SYDVKM come from the germline V gene. CDR3 length equals 14 residues. Deletions cut 5 bases from V and 0 bases from J, with 7 bases between. This chain's CDR3 is CASSGTANTGELFF. As DNA, the CDR3 is TGTGCCAGCAGTGGCACCGCGAACACCGGGGAGCTGTTTTTT.

The gene calls are TRBV29-1 and TRBJ2-3, with 10 bases aligning to TRBD2. Germline V CDR1 and CDR2: SQVTM, ANQGSEA. After removal of 2 bases from V and 8 bases from J, the junction contained 10 bases not matched to a gene. The CDR3 is 15 residues long. CDR3 DNA: TGCAGCGTTGAACCCCCCCTAGCGGGAGAGAGTACGCAGTATTTT. This sequence encodes CSVEPPLAGESTQYF.